This entry is about one TCR beta chain. Its specificity is unknown. Germline V gene data show CDR1 as MNHEY and CDR2 as SMNVEV (reference sequence). Trimming left V 0 bases short and J 6 bases short, with 8 bases between. The CDR3 length is 13 residues. The record originates from a study of blood T cells in healthy people across ages. General observations from the study: Changes in expanded clonotypes were possibly confounded, as the CMV status of donors was unknown. A strong correlation was found between TCR beta diversity and the percentage of naive T cells.

Then a second PCR, running roughly 7 to 11 cycles, was carried out with a sample-barcoded 5' primer and a J-beta primer mix. TCRdb ran MiXCR on the 5' RACE reads and lists one entry per CDR3 protein. The sample lists 1.8 million or so distinct CDR3 sequences, roughly two fifths occurring once. Each donor gave roughly 9.2 milliliters of peripheral blood. Whenever a sample was processed, at least 6 million PBMCs were isolated. Sequencing was carried out using blood. The V gene is TRBV27, the J gene TRBJ1-1; unclear D gene. The sequence was obtained from a human donor in good health. The CDR3 sequence is CASSLSASPEAFF. CDR3 sequence (DNA): TGTGCCAGCAGTTTATCGGCCAGCCCTGAAGCTTTCTTT.